This T cell receptor (beta chain) was obtained from a study of blood T cells in healthy people across ages. General study points: As age increased, TCR beta diversity per million T cells fell in a roughly linear fashion.

The use of a sample-barcoded 5' primer and a J-beta primer mix characterized a second PCR of about 7 to 12 cycles. Carrying 12 random nucleotides, a template-switch adaptor labeled each individual cDNA molecule. TCRdb reprocessed the 5' RACE reads via MiXCR and lists one record per CDR3 protein. This table has about 1.4 million distinct CDR3 sequences, approximately 60% appearing once. Donor samples were obtained from healthy Caucasian individuals from Russia, aged roughly 6 to 95. Total RNA was isolated from each sample in quantities of at least 6 micrograms. Worth noting for this clonotype: Its antigen remains unidentified.

Trimming pared 0 bases from V and 7 bases from J, leaving 7 bases between. The CDR3 loop spans 13 amino acids. CDR1 LGHNA and CDR2 YSLEER come from the germline V gene. The source of this sequence is a man aged 18 to 29 in good health. This chain links TRBV4-3 with TRBJ1-3, with D perhaps TRBD1 (6 bases). The sample consisted of blood. The CDR3 DNA reads TGCGCCAGCAGCCAAGAAGGGGGGAACACCATATATTTT. It codes for CASSQEGGNTIYF.